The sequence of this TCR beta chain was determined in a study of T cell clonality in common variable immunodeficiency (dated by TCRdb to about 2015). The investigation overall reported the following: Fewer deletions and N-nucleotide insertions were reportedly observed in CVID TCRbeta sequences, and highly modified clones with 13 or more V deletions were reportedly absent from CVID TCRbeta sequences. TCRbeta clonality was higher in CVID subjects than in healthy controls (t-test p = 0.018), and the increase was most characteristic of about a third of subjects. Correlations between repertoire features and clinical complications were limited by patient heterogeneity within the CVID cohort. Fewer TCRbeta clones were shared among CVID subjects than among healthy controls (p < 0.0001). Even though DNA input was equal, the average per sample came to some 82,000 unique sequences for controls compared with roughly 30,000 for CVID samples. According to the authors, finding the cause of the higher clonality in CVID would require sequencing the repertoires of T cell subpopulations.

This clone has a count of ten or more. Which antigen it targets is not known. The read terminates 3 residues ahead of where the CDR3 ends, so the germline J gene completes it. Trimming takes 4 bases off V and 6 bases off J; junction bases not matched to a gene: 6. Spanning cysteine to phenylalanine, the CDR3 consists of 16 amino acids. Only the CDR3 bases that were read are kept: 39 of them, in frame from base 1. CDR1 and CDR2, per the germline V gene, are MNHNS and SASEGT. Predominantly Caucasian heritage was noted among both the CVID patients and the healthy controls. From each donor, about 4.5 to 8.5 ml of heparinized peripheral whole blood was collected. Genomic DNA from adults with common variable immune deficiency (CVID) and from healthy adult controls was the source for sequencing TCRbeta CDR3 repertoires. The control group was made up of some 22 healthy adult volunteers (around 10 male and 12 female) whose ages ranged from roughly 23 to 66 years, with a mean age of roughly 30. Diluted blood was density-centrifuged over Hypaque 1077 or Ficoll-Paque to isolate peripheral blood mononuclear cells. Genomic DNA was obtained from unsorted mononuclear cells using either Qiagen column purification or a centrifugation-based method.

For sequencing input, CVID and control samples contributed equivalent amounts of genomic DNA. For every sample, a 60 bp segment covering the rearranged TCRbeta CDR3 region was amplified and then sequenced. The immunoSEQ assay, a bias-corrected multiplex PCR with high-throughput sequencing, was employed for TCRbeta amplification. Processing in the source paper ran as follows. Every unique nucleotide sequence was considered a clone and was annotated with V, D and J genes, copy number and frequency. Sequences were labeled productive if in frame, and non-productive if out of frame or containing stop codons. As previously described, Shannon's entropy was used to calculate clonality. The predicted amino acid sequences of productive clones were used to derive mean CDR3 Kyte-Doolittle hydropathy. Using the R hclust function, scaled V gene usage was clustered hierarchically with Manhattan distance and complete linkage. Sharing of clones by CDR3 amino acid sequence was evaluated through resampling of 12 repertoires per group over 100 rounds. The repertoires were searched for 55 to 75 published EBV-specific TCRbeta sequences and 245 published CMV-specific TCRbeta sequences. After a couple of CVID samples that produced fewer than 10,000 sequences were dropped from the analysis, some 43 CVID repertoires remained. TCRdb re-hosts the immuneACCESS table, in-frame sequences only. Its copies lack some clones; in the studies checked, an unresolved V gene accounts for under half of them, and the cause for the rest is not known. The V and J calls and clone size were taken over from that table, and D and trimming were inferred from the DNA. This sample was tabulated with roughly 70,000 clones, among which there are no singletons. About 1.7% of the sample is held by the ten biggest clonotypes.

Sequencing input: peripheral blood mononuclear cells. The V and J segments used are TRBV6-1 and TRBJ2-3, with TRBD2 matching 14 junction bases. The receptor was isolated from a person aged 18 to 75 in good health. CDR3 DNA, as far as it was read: TGTGCCAGCAGTGGGGGACTAGCGGGAGAATGGGATACG. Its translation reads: CASSGGLAGEWDT. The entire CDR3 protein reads CASSGGLAGEWDTQYF.